This TCR beta chain was retrieved from a study of blood T cell repertoires in COVID-19. Study-level background: Samples taken during acute and convalescent COVID-19 were collected in the United States, Italy and Spain. T cells, B-cell-depleted T cells, or PBMCs supplied cDNA or gDNA.

Trimming cost V 3 bases and J 0 bases, with 11 bases left between them. The CDR3 extends over 15 amino acids. CDR1 is SGHDT and CDR2 is YYEEEE in the germline V gene. Original data processing: Amplifying reference gene primers gave estimates of nucleated cell counts. Assay: immunoSEQ multiplex PCR; the TCRdb copy retains only in-frame clones and omits some. V, J and clone size are taken as reported in that table, and D and trimming were inferred from the DNA itself. Seen here are 200,000 to 250,000 clones, 85% to 90% observed once, and the top ten hold approximately 6.2%. This TCR was recovered from a man between 60 and 75 years old with acute or convalescent COVID-19. This sequence joins TRBV5-6 and TRBJ2-3; D might be TRBD2 (5 bases). Material for sequencing was peripheral blood. Written as DNA, the CDR3 is TGTGCCAGCAGCTCATCACGGGGTAGCACAGATACGCAGTATTTT. This codes for CASSSSRGSTDTQYF.